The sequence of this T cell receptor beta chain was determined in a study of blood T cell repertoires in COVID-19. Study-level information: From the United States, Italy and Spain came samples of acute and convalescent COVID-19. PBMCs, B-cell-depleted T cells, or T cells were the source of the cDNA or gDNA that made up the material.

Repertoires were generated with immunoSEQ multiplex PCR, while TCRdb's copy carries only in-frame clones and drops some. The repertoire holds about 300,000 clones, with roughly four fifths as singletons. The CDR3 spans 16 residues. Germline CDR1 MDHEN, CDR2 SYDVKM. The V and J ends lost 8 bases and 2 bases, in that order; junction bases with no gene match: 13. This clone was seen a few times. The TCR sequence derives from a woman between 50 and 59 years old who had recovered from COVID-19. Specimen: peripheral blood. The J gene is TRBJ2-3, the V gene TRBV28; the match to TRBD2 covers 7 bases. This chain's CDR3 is CASGLAPSGITDTQYF. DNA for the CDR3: TGTGCCAGCGGGTTGGCGCCTAGCGGAATCACAGATACGCAGTATTTT.